These 30 T cell receptor beta chains share one sample of origin, sequenced in a study of blood T cells in healthy people across ages. Combining a sample-barcoded 5' primer with a J-beta primer mix, a second PCR ran for roughly 7 to 12 cycles. In TCRdb, the 5' RACE reads were re-called with MiXCR into one record per CDR3 protein. The table has roughly 1,800,000 distinct CDR3 sequences, roughly 52% seen once. The sequenced sample consisted of blood. Source of these receptors: a woman aged 40 to 55 in good health.

V gene TRBV7-2 combines with J gene TRBJ2-1, with 8 positions matching TRBD2. The germline CDR1 and CDR2 sequences are SGHTA and FQGNSA. V lost 5 bases to trimming and J lost 10 bases; unmatched junction nucleotides: 7. This CDR3 spans 13 amino acids. The CDR3 protein is CASSLIAGPEQFF. CDR3 coding DNA: TGTGCCAGCAGCCTAATAGCGGGGCCAGAGCAGTTCTTC.

This clonotype was found a few times. The rearrangement uses TRBV5-1 and TRBJ2-1; tentatively, D is TRBD1 or TRBD2 (5 bases each). This CDR3 is 17 amino acids long. Trimming took 4 bases from V and 3 from J, leaving 20 bases between them. CDR1 SGHRS and CDR2 YFSETQ come from the germline V gene. CDR3 nucleotides: TGCGCCAGCAGCGACGGGACGCGGGTCCCTCTCTACAATGAGCAGTTCTTC. Translation gives CASSDGTRVPLYNEQFF.

In nucleotides, the CDR3 is TGTGCCAGCAGCCAAGTAAGGACTAGCGGGGGGATCTCCTACGAGCAGTACTTC. The encoded protein is CASSQVRTSGGISYEQYF. The rearrangement links TRBV4-2 to TRBJ2-5; 14 bases agree with TRBD2. The J call may be incorrect, as the DNA end agrees better with TRBJ2-7. CDR1 is LGHNA and CDR2 is YNFKEQ in the germline V gene. There are 18 residues in the CDR3.

The chain joins TRBV2 to TRBJ2-5; 10 bases align to TRBD2. The ends lost 3 bases at V and 4 bases at J; junction bases unmatched: 2. CDR3 size: 14 residues. Germline V CDR1 and CDR2: SNHLY, FYNNEI. The chain's CDR3 is CASSEASGGETQYF. CDR3 bases: TGTGCCAGCAGTGAGGCTAGCGGGGGAGAGACCCAGTACTTC.

The chain carries TRBV20-1 and TRBJ1-4; no clear D gene. Germline V gene data show CDR1 as DFQATT and CDR2 as SNEGSKA (reference sequence). Between the trimmed V and J ends, which lost 0 bases and 0 bases, there was a span of 11 bases. The CDR3 contains 16 residues. CDR3 loop: CSARDTIKTTNEKLFF. CDR3 bases: TGCAGTGCTAGAGACACCATTAAAACAACTAATGAAAAACTGTTTTTT.

The J gene is TRBJ1-6, the V gene TRBV2; D uncertain. The length of the CDR3 is 17 residues. The V and J ends lost 3 bases and 13 bases respectively, with 25 bases between them. Germline V lookup: CDR1 SNHLY, CDR2 FYNNEI. This CDR3 reads CASSDPPSTELVSPLHF. In DNA, the CDR3 is TGTGCCAGCAGTGATCCTCCTAGTACAGAGCTCGTGTCGCCCCTCCACTTT.

V gene TRBV19 combines with J gene TRBJ2-3, with 13 bases aligning to TRBD2. The CDR3 is 16 residues long. After removal of 7 bases from V and 1 base from J, the junction contained 5 bases not matched to a gene. Germline assignment: CDR1 LNHDA and CDR2 SQIVND (reference sequence). The CDR3 protein is CASTKGTSGGTDTQYF. The CDR3 region has the DNA TGTGCCAGTACCAAAGGGACTAGCGGGGGCACAGATACGCAGTATTTT.

CDR3 loop: CASSLVQGLHEQFF. In nucleotides, the CDR3 is TGCGCCAGCAGCTTGGTTCAGGGTTTACATGAGCAGTTCTTC. The gene calls are TRBV5-1 and TRBJ2-1; D is possibly TRBD1 (5 bases). CDR3 length: 14 amino acids. Trimming removed 0 bases at V and 8 bases at J, with 12 bases between. Germline-derived CDR1 and CDR2 are SGHRS and YFSETQ.

The chain carries TRBV20-1 and TRBJ2-1; D may be TRBD1 (5 bases). V dropped 3 bases and J dropped 3 bases, with 12 bases sitting between them. Germline V gene lookup returns CDR1 DFQATT and CDR2 SNEGSKA (reference sequence). The CDR3 consists of 14 residues. CDR3 sequence reads: CSARFPGHYNEQFF. In DNA form, the CDR3 reads TGCAGTGCTAGGTTCCCAGGACACTACAATGAGCAGTTCTTC.

A few counts support this clonotype. This sequence joins TRBV20-1 and TRBJ2-5, with TRBD2 matching over 10 bases. From germline, CDR1 is DFQATT and CDR2 SNEGSKA (reference sequence). The CDR3 is 14 amino acids. V shed 3 bases, J shed 5 bases, and the junction held 6 bases outside the gene matches. Written as DNA, the CDR3 is TGCAGTGCTAGGTCTAGCGGGGGTGGGGAGACCCAGTACTTC. Amino acids: CSARSSGGGETQYF.

This chain joins TRBV27 and TRBJ1-5, with D tentatively TRBD1 (5 bases). Between the trimmed V and J ends, which lost 4 bases and 4 bases, there was a span of 11 bases. The germline CDR1 and CDR2 sequences are MNHEY and SMNVEV (reference sequence). CDR3 size: 14 residues. The CDR3 region has the DNA TGTGCCAGCAGTTCTCCGGGGACTAATCAGCCCCAGCATTTT. Its translation is CASSSPGTNQPQHF.

In regard to this clonotype: A read error may be the cause here, since a much bigger clone is one base away. V usage is TRBV7-2 and J usage is TRBJ2-1; tentative D call: TRBD2 (6 bases). V dropped 3 bases and J dropped 2 bases, with 14 bases sitting between them. Germline-derived CDR1 and CDR2 are SGHTA and FQGNSA. This CDR3 is built from 16 residues. This chain's CDR3 is CASSLGGPSTYNEQFF. The CDR3 nucleotides are TGTGCCAGCAGCTTGGGGGGACCTAGCACCTACAATGAGCAGTTCTTC.

The gene calls are TRBV4-3 and TRBJ2-1, with D perhaps matching TRBD2 (6 bases). The end of the DNA fits TRBJ2-7 better, so the J call may be wrong. Germline V CDR1 and CDR2: LGHNA, YSLEER. The CDR3 covers 16 residues. CDR3 residues: CASSPGGTGPYNEQYF. CDR3 in DNA: TGCGCCAGCAGCCCCGGAGGGACCGGTCCTTACAATGAGCAGTACTTC.

In its sample, this clonotype was seen a few times. As DNA, the CDR3 is TGTGCCACCAGTGATTTGGGTGGAGGGAACACCGGGGAGCTGTTTTTT. Protein product: CATSDLGGGNTGELFF. This chain uses TRBV24-1 with TRBJ2-2; TRBD2 might be the D (5 bases). The CDR3 is 16 amino acids. CDR1 is KGHDR, CDR2 SFDVKD, per germline. V dropped 0 bases and J dropped 1 base, with 8 bases sitting between them.

The V and J genes are TRBV24-1 and TRBJ2-1; D gene uncertain. The V end was cut by 4 bases, the J end by 8 bases, with 8 bases between. CDR1 KGHDR and CDR2 SFDVKD come from the germline V gene. The CDR3 runs to 12 residues. Here the CDR3 DNA reads TGTGCCACCAGTGACCATATCTATGAGCAGTTCTTC. Protein sequence: CATSDHIYEQFF.

This clonotype was observed at least ten times. The V call is TRBV21-1, the J call TRBJ2-7; the D segment call TRBD2 is taken from the table without a DNA check. TRBV21-1 is shown as a pseudogene. The CDR3 runs 15 residues. The CDR3 DNA reads as TGTGCCAGCAGCAAAGTGCAGGGCAGCCTCACCGAGCAGTACTTC. Its protein is CASSKVQGSLTEQYF.

This clonotype was seen only a few times. Germline is not matched at one junction end, which may reflect a read error. The chain couples TRBV28 to TRBJ2-3, with TRBD1 as a possible D gene (5 bases). CDR3 length: 14 residues. From germline, CDR1 is MDHEN and CDR2 SYDVKM. Here the CDR3 reads CASSPDKSTDTQYF. The CDR3 DNA sequence: TGTGCCAGCAGTCCGGACAAGAGCACGGATACGCAGTATTTT.

The chain is built from TRBV27 and TRBJ2-6; TRBD1 matches 9 bases. CDR1 and CDR2 from the germline V gene are MNHEY and SMNVEV (reference sequence). V trimming: 3 bases; J trimming: 0 bases; junction bases outside the gene matches: 6. This CDR3 spans 18 amino acids. The CDR3 nucleotides are TGTGCCAGCAGTTTTCTTGGGACAGGGAACTCTGGGGCCAACGTCCTGACTTTC. Protein: CASSFLGTGNSGANVLTF.

This clonotype was detected a few times. J is TRBJ2-1 and V is TRBV12-3 or TRBV12-4; 8 bases align to TRBD1. J gave up 0 bases and V 6 bases, and 10 bases lay outside the gene matches. The length of the CDR3 is 17 residues. CDR3 DNA sequence: TGTGCCAGCAGCCAGGGGACAGGCAACCCCTCCTACAATGAGCAGTTCTTC. Translated: CASSQGTGNPSYNEQFF.

The gene calls are TRBV7-6 and TRBJ2-5; 8 nucleotides agree with TRBD2. The V and J ends lost 6 bases and 5 bases, in that order; junction bases with no gene match: 14. This CDR3 comprises 16 residues. Germline V gene lookup returns CDR1 SGHVS and CDR2 FNYEAQ. CDR3 DNA: TGTGCCAGCAGTCACAGAACCGGGACTAGGGACGAGACCCAGTACTTC. Protein: CASSHRTGTRDETQYF.

The rearrangement links TRBV27 to TRBJ2-7, with 8 bases that match TRBD1. From germline, CDR1 is MNHEY and CDR2 SMNVEV (reference sequence). The CDR3 has 17 residues. V shed 6 bases, J shed 4 bases, and the junction held 17 bases outside the gene matches. The CDR3 DNA reads as TGTGCCAGCAGACTAACCGGGACAGGACTTAAAGCATACGAGCAGTACTTC. This sequence encodes CASRLTGTGLKAYEQYF.

V is TRBV12-3 or TRBV12-4 and J is TRBJ1-1, with D tentatively TRBD1 (6 bases). The length of the CDR3 is 15 residues. Between the trimmed V and J ends, which lost 5 bases and 1 base, there was a span of 14 bases. In nucleotides, the CDR3 is TGTGCCAGCAGTCTAGGGGGGGGGGAGAACACTGAAGCTTTCTTT. Its translation: CASSLGGGENTEAFF.

This chain uses TRBV7-2 with TRBJ2-3, with no clear D. V dropped 5 bases and J dropped 6 bases, with 12 bases sitting between them. The CDR3 loop spans 13 amino acids. Germline-derived CDR1 and CDR2 are SGHTA and FQGNSA. The CDR3 DNA reads TGTGCCAGCAGCCCGCTCGGTGTTGATACGCAGTATTTT. It is translated as CASSPLGVDTQYF. Combining the CDR3 with reference TRBV7-2 and TRBJ2-3 gives the whole variable domain GAGVSQSPSNKVTEKGKDVELRCDPISGHTALYWYRQSLGQGLEFLIYFQGNSAPDKSGLPSDRFSAERTGGSVSTLTIQRTQQEDSAVYLCASSPLGVDTQYFGPGTRLTVL.

J is TRBJ1-5 and V is TRBV6-1, with 9 bases lining up with TRBD1. V lost 4 bases to trimming and J lost 6 bases; unmatched junction nucleotides: 4. CDR1 is MNHNS and CDR2 is SASEGT in the germline V gene. This CDR3 has 14 amino acids. The CDR3 DNA follows: TGTGCCAGCAGTGGGCGACAGGGGGGTCAGCCCCAGCATTTT. It codes for CASSGRQGGQPQHF.

The gene calls are TRBV4-3 and TRBJ2-3, with 11 nucleotides matching TRBD2. CDR3 length equals 17 residues. With 3 bases clipped from V and 0 bases from J, the junction kept 5 bases outside the gene matches. CDR1 LGHNA and CDR2 YSLEER come from the germline V gene. As DNA, the CDR3 is TGCGCCAGCAGCCAGGGACTAGCGGAGCCTAGCACAGATACGCAGTATTTT. Its translation: CASSQGLAEPSTDTQYF.

The V call is TRBV5-1, the J call TRBJ2-3; a weak D match, TRBD1 (5 bases). This CDR3 comprises 17 residues. Trimming left V 7 bases short and J 0 bases short, with 21 bases between. In germline, CDR1 is SGHRS, CDR2 YFSETQ. Written as DNA, the CDR3 is TGCGCCAGCGGCCCCAAACCTCAGGGATCTAGCACAGATACGCAGTATTTT. This gives the protein CASGPKPQGSSTDTQYF.

This clonotype was detected a few times. This rearrangement joins TRBV4-3 to TRBJ1-6, with 7 bases that match TRBD1. The CDR3 covers 15 residues. Germline CDR1 LGHNA, CDR2 YSLEER. Trimming removed 0 bases from V and 10 bases from J; junction bases left unmatched: 6. CDR3 region: CASSQDGTAESPLHF. Here the CDR3 DNA reads TGCGCCAGCAGCCAAGACGGGACAGCCGAGTCACCCCTCCACTTT.

For this clonotype: The junction departs from the called germline gene at one end, perhaps through a read error. The chain has TRBV11-2 and TRBJ2-1, with 14 positions matching TRBD2. This CDR3 spans 21 amino acids. CDR1 is SGHAT and CDR2 is FQNNGV in the germline V gene. The CDR3 bases are TGTGCCAGCAGCTCCGTTAACGCCGGGACTAGCGGGGGAAGCTCCTACAATGAGCGGTTCTTC. It codes for CASSSVNAGTSGGSSYNERFF.

In its sample, this clonotype was seen a few times. The gene calls are TRBV6-6 and TRBJ2-5; 8 bases map to TRBD1. CDR1 and CDR2 from the germline V gene are MNHNY and SVGAGI (reference sequence). The J segment lost 1 base and the V segment lost 7 bases, leaving 5 bases of the junction unmatched. This CDR3 is 14 amino acids long. Here the CDR3 DNA reads TGTGCCAGCAAAAATGGACAGGGCCAAGAGACCCAGTACTTC. Its translation is CASKNGQGQETQYF.

This clonotype occurred a few times. The chain carries TRBV20-1 and TRBJ2-1; D is possibly TRBD1 (6 bases). V dropped 7 bases and J dropped 2 bases, with 12 bases sitting between them. The CDR3 is made up of 13 amino acids. From germline, CDR1 is DFQATT and CDR2 SNEGSKA (reference sequence). The CDR3 loop reads CSGGAGAYNEQFF. CDR3 sequence (DNA): TGCAGTGGGGGAGCAGGGGCCTACAATGAGCAGTTCTTC.